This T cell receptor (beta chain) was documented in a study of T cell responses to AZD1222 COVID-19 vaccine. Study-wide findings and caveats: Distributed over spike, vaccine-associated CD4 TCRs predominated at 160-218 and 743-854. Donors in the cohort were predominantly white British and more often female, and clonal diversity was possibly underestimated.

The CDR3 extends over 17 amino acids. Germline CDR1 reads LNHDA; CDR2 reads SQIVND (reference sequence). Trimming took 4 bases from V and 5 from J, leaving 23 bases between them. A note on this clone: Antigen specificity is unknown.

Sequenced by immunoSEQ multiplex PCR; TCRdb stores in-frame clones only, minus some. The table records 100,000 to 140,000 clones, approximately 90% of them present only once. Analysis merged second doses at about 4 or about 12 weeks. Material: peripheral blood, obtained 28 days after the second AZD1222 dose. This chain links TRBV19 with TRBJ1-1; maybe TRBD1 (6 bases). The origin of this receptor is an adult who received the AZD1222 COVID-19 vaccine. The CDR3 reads CASSTRGRGRSGTEAFF. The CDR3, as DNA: TGTGCCAGTAGTACCCGGGGTAGGGGGAGAAGTGGGACTGAAGCTTTCTTT.